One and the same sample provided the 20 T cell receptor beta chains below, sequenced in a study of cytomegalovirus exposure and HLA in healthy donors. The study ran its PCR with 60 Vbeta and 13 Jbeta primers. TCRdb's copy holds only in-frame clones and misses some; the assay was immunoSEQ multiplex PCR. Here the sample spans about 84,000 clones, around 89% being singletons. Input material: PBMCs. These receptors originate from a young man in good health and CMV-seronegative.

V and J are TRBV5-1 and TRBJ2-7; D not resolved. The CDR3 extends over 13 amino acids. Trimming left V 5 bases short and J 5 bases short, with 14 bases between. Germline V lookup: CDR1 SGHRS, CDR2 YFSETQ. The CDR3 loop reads CASSSRVSDEQYF. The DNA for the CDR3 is TGCGCCAGCAGTAGTCGTGTGAGCGACGAGCAGTACTTC. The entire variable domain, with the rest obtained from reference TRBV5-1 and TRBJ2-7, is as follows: KAGVTQTPRYLIKTRGQQVTLSCSPISGHRSVSWYQQTPGQGLQFLFEYFSETQRNKGNFPGRFSGRQFSNSRSEMNVSTLELGDSALYLCASSSRVSDEQYFGPGTRLTVT.

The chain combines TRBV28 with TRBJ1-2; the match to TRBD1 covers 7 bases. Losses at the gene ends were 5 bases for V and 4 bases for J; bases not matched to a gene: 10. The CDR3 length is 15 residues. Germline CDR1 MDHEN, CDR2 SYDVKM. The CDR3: CASSHRGAGGYGYTF. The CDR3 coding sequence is TGTGCCAGCAGTCACAGGGGCGCCGGAGGCTATGGCTACACCTTC.

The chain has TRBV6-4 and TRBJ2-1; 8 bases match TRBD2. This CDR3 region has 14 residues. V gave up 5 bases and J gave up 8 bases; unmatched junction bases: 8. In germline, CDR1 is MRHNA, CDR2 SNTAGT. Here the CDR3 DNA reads TGTGCCAGCAGTCCCGGGACTAGTGGCGATGAGCAGTTCTTC. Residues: CASSPGTSGDEQFF.

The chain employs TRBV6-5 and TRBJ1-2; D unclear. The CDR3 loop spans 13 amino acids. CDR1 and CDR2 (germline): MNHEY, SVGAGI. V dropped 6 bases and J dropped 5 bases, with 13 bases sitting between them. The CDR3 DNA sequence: TGTGCCAGCAGCCGGGGTAGAGGTTATGGCTACACCTTC. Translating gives CASSRGRGYGYTF.

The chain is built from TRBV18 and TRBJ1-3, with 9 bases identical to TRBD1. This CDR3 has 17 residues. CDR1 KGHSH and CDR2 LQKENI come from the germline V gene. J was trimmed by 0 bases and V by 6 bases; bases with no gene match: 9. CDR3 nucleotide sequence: TGTGCCAGCTCGGATACAGGGGGCCCTTACTCTGGAAACACCATATATTTT. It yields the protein CASSDTGGPYSGNTIYF.

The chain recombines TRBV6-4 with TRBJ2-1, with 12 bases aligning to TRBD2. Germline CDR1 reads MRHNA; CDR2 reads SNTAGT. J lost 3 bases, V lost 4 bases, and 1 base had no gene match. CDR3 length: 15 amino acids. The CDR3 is CASSGLAGDYNEQFF. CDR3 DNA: TGTGCCAGCAGTGGACTAGCGGGGGACTACAATGAGCAGTTCTTC.

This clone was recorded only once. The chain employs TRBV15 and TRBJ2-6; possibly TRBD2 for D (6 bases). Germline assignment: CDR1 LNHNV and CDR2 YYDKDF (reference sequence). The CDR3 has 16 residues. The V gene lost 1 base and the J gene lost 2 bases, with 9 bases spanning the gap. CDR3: CATSRAGTPGANVLTF. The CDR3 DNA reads TGTGCCACCAGCAGAGCCGGGACTCCTGGGGCCAACGTCCTGACTTTC.

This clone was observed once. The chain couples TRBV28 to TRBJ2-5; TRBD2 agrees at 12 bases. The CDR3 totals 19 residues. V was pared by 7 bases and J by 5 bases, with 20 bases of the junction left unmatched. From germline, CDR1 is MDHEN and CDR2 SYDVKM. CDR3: CASTPIGLAGGIAQETQYF. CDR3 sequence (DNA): TGTGCCAGCACCCCCATCGGGCTAGCGGGAGGGATTGCGCAGGAGACCCAGTACTTC.

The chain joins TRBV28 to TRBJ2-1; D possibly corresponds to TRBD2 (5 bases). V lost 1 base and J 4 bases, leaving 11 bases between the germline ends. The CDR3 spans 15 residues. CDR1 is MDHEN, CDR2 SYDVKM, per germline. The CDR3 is CASSLSSRYYNEQFF. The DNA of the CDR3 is TGTGCCAGCAGTTTATCTAGCAGATATTACAATGAGCAGTTCTTC. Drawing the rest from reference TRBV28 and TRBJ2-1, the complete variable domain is DVKVTQSSRYLVKRTGEKVFLECVQDMDHENMFWYRQDPGLGLRLIYFSYDVKMKEKGDIPEGYSVSREKKERFSLILESASTNQTSMYLCASSLSSRYYNEQFFGPGTRLTVL.

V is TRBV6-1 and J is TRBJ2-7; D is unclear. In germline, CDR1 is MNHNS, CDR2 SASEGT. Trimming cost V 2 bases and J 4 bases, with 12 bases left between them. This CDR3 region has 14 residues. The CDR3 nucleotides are TGTGCCAGCAGTGAACGTCACATTGAATACGAGCAGTACTTC. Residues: CASSERHIEYEQYF.

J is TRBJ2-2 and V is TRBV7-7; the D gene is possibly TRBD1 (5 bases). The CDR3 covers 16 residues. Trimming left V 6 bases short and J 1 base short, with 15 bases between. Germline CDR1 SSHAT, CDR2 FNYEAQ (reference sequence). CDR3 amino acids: CASSSGPGLNTGELFF. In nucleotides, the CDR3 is TGTGCCAGCAGTTCTGGTCCAGGGCTGAACACCGGGGAGCTGTTTTTT.

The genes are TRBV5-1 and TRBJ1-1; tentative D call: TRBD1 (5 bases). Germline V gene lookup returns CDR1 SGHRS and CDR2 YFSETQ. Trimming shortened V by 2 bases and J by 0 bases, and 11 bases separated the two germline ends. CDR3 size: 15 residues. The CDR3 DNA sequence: TGCGCCAGCAGCTTTATCGCAGGGCTGAACACTGAAGCTTTCTTT. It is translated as CASSFIAGLNTEAFF.

The CDR3 DNA reads as TGTGCCAGCAGCTTTTCAGGGATAGAAGAGACCCAGTACTTC. The encoded protein is CASSFSGIEETQYF. The V gene is TRBV7-9, the J gene TRBJ2-5; a possible D gene is TRBD1 (5 bases). Looked up from germline, CDR1 is SEHNR and CDR2 is FQNEAQ (reference sequence). The CDR3 length is 14 residues. Deletions cut 3 bases from V and 3 bases from J, with 11 bases between.

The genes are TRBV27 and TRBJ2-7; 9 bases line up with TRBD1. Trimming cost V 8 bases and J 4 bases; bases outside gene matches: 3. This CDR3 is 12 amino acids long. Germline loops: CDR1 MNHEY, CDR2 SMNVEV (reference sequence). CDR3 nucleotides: TGTGCCAGCCGGGACAGGGCTTACGAGCAGTACTTC. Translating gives CASRDRAYEQYF.

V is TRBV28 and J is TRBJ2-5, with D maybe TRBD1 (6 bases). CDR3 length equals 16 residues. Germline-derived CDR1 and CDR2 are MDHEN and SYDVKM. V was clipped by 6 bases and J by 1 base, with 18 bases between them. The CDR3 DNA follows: TGTGCCAGCAGAAAAATACAGGGAACGGTCCAAGAGACCCAGTACTTC. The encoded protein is CASRKIQGTVQETQYF.

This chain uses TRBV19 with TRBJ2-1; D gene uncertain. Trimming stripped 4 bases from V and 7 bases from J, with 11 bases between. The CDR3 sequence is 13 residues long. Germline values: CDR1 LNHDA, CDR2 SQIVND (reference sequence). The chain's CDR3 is CASSTDTLNEQFF. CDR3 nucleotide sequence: TGTGCCAGTAGTACCGATACTCTGAATGAGCAGTTCTTC.

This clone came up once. The CDR3 DNA is TGTGCCAGCAGCTTCGGCCTAGCGGACCCTCTGTACGAGCAGTACTTC. The encoded protein is CASSFGLADPLYEQYF. The chain recombines TRBV11-2 with TRBJ2-7; 7 bases fit TRBD2. The V gene's germline CDR1 is SGHAT and CDR2 FQNNGV. The CDR3 loop spans 16 amino acids. Germline trimming cut 3 bases from V and 4 bases from J; bases unmatched to any gene: 12. The entire variable domain, with the rest obtained from reference TRBV11-2 and TRBJ2-7, is as follows: EAGVAQSPRYKIIEKRQSVAFWCNPISGHATLYWYQQILGQGPKLLIQFQNNGVVDDSQLPKDRFSAERLKGVDSTLKIQPAKLEDSAVYLCASSFGLADPLYEQYFGPGTRLTVT.

CDR3 coding DNA: TGTGCCAGCAGTTTTGAGGGAGGGTTTCCCGGGGAGCTGTTTTTT. It encodes CASSFEGGFPGELFF. This rearrangement joins TRBV6-5 to TRBJ2-2; 7 bases fit TRBD2. This CDR3 region has 15 residues. V lost 4 bases and J lost 6; bases outside the gene matches: 8. CDR1 is MNHEY and CDR2 is SVGAGI in the germline V gene.

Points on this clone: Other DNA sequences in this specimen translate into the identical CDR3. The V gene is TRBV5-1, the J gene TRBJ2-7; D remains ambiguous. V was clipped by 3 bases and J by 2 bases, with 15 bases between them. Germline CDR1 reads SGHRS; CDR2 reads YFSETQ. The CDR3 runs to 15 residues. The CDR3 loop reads CASSSTRKQTYEQYF. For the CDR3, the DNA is TGCGCCAGCAGCTCAACAAGAAAACAGACCTACGAGCAGTACTTC. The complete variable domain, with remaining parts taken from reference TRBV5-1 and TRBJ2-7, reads KAGVTQTPRYLIKTRGQQVTLSCSPISGHRSVSWYQQTPGQGLQFLFEYFSETQRNKGNFPGRFSGRQFSNSRSEMNVSTLELGDSALYLCASSSTRKQTYEQYFGPGTRLTVT.

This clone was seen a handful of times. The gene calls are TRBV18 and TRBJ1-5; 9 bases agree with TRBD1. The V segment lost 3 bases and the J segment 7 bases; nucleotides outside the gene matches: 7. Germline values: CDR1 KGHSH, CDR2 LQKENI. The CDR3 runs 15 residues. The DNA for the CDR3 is TGTGCCAGCTCACCGGGACAGGGATTTTGGCAGCCCCAGCATTTT. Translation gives CASSPGQGFWQPQHF. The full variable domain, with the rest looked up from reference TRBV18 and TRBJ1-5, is NAGVMQNPRHLVRRRGQEARLRCSPMKGHSHVYWYRQLPEEGLKFMVYLQKENIIDESGMPKERFSAEFPKEGPSILRIQQVVRGDSAAYFCASSPGQGFWQPQHFGDGTRLSIL.